The rows below give T cell receptor beta chains drawn from one sample of a study of T cell repertoires in cytomegalovirus infection. TCRdb ran MiXCR on the reads and lists one entry per CDR3 protein. The data contain some 300,000 distinct CDR3 sequences, roughly 17% of them seen just once; the ten biggest clones take up around 13%. The sample was PBMCs. The receptors here all came from a human donor in good health (CMV status not recorded). Some clones in this sample may be carry-over from other donors' samples. The CDR3 runs from the conserved cysteine through the conserved F or W. Fields, in order: J gene, clone size, V gene, D gene, CDR3 DNA, CDR3 protein. D genes are given only for firm matches. Not every row has a clone size; where given, it reads once, few, many or a size class.

TRBJ1-2 many TRBV20-1 . TGCAGTGCTAGGGCCATGCCCCTAACCGGGTCTAACTATGGCTACACCTTC CSARAMPLTGSNYGYTF
TRBJ2-1 many TRBV7-2 . TGTGCCAGCAGCCCCGATTGGGCAGACCAGCAGTTCTTC CASSPDWADQQFF
TRBJ2-1 few TRBV5-8 . TGTGCCAGCATCCCAGGGGAGACCTCCTACAATGAGCAGTTCTTC CASIPGETSYNEQFF
TRBJ2-1 few TRBV15 TRBD2 TGTGCCACCAGCAGCCGAGCGGGGAGTTTTTACAATGAGCAGTTCTTC CATSSRAGSFYNEQFF
TRBJ1-1 . TRBV29-1 . TGCAGCGCTGCGCCCCACGACAGGAACACTGAAGCTTTCTTT CSAAPHDRNTEAFF
TRBJ1-5 . TRBV5-6 . TGTGCCAGCAGCTTGGGGGCGAAGACACATAATCAGCCCCAGCATTTT CASSLGAKTHNQPQHF
TRBJ2-3 many TRBV12-3/TRBV12-4 TRBD2 TGTGCCAGCAGTCTTTATCTAGCGGGGGTCCCAGATACGCAGTATTTT CASSLYLAGVPDTQYF
TRBJ2-5 many TRBV7-2 . TGTGCCAGCAGCTTAGGCCTGGTCCAAGAGACCCAGTACTTC CASSLGLVQETQYF
TRBJ2-7 . TRBV18 TRBD1 TGTGCCAGCTCACCACCGGCGACAGGGAACCCCTACGAGCAGTACTTC CASSPPATGNPYEQYF
TRBJ2-5 . TRBV7-2 TRBD2 TGTGCCAGCAGCCCCAGACTAGCGGGGGGGCCCGAGACCCAGTACTTC CASSPRLAGGPETQYF
TRBJ2-3 many TRBV7-7 . TGTGCTAGCAGCGAGGGGGCAGGGAGGGCAGATACGCAGTATTTT CASSEGAGRADTQYF
TRBJ2-4 few TRBV18 . TGTGCCAGCTCACCCCCAGGGGAGGCCAAAAACATTCAGTACTTC CASSPPGEAKNIQYF
TRBJ2-7 . TRBV5-8 TRBD2 TGTGCCAGCAGGGGGGAGGGCACCTACGAGCAGTACTTC CASRGEGTYEQYF
TRBJ2-5 many TRBV6-1 TRBD2 TGTGCCAGCAAAGCGTCGGCTAGCGGATTTCCGCAAGAGACCCAGTACTTC CASKASASGFPQETQYF
TRBJ2-7 few TRBV5-5 TRBD1 TGTGCCAGCAGCTTGGTACCGGGACAGGGTTCCTACGAGCAGTACTTC CASSLVPGQGSYEQYF
TRBJ1-4 many TRBV7-2 . TGTGCCAGCAGCTTAGTAGCCAGGGGAAATGAAAAACTGTTTTTT CASSLVARGNEKLFF
TRBJ1-1 many TRBV7-2 TRBD1 TGTGCCAGCAGCTCCAGACAGGGGGCCGGGACTGAAGCTTTCTTT CASSSRQGAGTEAFF
TRBJ2-3 many TRBV5-1 . TGCGCCAGCGGACCGCCGGAGGCAGGGGTCGCGGATACGCAGTATTTT CASGPPEAGVADTQYF
TRBJ2-1 . TRBV6-1 . TGTGCCAGCATTAAGAGACTAGAATCCTACAATGAGCAGTTCTTC CASIKRLESYNEQFF
TRBJ1-3 many TRBV12-3/TRBV12-4 . TGTGCCAGCAGTACCGGACAGATCTCTGGAAACACCATATATTTT CASSTGQISGNTIYF
TRBJ2-1 . TRBV5-4 . TGTGCCAGCATGGGTGGGGGGGCAAATGAGCAGTTCTTC CASMGGGANEQFF
TRBJ2-1 many TRBV7-9 TRBD1 TGTGCCAGCAGCCTCACGGGGACAGGTGGGTCAGATGAGCAGTTCTTC CASSLTGTGGSDEQFF
TRBJ2-5 . TRBV7-6 . TGTGCCAGCAGCTTATTGGGGATCACCTACTTC CASSLLGITYF
TRBJ1-5 few TRBV28 . TGTGCCAGCAGTTTGGGTCCGTTGGATCAGCCCCAGCATTTT CASSLGPLDQPQHF
TRBJ2-2 . TRBV28 . TGTGCCAGCAGTTTATCTAGTGGGTGGGGAACCGGGGAGCTGTTTTTT CASSLSSGWGTGELFF
TRBJ2-7 . TRBV7-8 . TGTGCCAGCAGCTTAGGCCTGGGGGGTTTGGAGTACTTC CASSLGLGGLEYF
TRBJ2-3 . TRBV19 . TGTGCCAGTAGTATGGGGAGCACAGATACGCAGTATTTT CASSMGSTDTQYF
TRBJ2-7 . TRBV7-9 . TGTGCCAGCAGCTTGATCCCCAGCCACGAGCAGTACTTC CASSLIPSHEQYF
TRBJ2-3 . TRBV7-2 . TGTGCCAGCAGCGCACATGGGGGGGGGGGGCGAAAGTTTACGCAGTATTTT CASSAHGGGGRKFTQYF
TRBJ2-7 . TRBV25-1 TRBD1 TGTGCCAGCGGACAGGGAGACTACGAGCAGTACTTC CASGQGDYEQYF
TRBJ1-1 few TRBV7-9 TRBD1 TGTGCCAGCAGCCTAACGGGACAGCCAAACACTGAAGCTTTCTTT CASSLTGQPNTEAFF
TRBJ1-1 many TRBV4-2 . TGTGCCAGCAGCCCGGTGGCAGGGGATTACTCTGAAGCTTTCTTT CASSPVAGDYSEAFF
TRBJ1-2 . TRBV6-5 TRBD1 TGTGCCAGCAATCGACAGGGGTCTAACTATGGCTACACCTTC CASNRQGSNYGYTF
TRBJ1-1 few TRBV5-1 . TGCGCCAGCAGCTTCACAGGGAAGAGTACTGAAGCTTTCTTT CASSFTGKSTEAFF
TRBJ2-7 . TRBV20-1 TRBD2 TGCAGTGCTACCTTAGCGGGGGACCATTTCTACGAGCAGTACTTC CSATLAGDHFYEQYF
TRBJ1-1 few TRBV6-6 . TGTGCCAGCAGGGACGACCGGAACACTGAAGCTTTCTTT CASRDDRNTEAFF
TRBJ1-6 few TRBV19 . TGTGCCAGTAGTATGTCGGGGGTCAATTCACCCCTCCACTTT CASSMSGVNSPLHF
TRBJ1-4 . TRBV18 . TGTGCCAGCTCACCCGCGGGAGCCTCTAATGAAAAACTGTTTTTT CASSPAGASNEKLFF